The 14 T cell receptor beta chains presented below share a single source sample, sequenced in a study of T cells in Graves' hyperthyroidism and ophthalmopathy. It was RNA transcripts that yielded the amplified TCR beta CDR3 regions. When the TCR CDR3 underwent first-round RT-PCR, the HTBI primer set was used. TCRdb called the multiplex PCR reads again in MiXCR, with one record for every CDR3 protein. There are hundreds of thousands of distinct CDR3 sequences in the sample; approximately 14% occur only once, and approximately 13% lies in the top ten. The sequenced material came from blood. These TCRs come from a man between 18 and 35 years old with Graves' ophthalmopathy.

V is TRBV6-2 or TRBV6-3 and J is TRBJ2-7, with D possibly TRBD1 on 5 matching bases. This CDR3 is 13 amino acids long. The germline gives CDR1 MNHEY, CDR2 SVGEGT. V lost 5 bases and J lost 7, with 15 bases in between. In nucleotides, the CDR3 is TGTGCCAGCAGTCTAGGGGCCGCCCAAGAGCAGTACTTC. It yields the protein CASSLGAAQEQYF.

About this clonotype: A clone one base away is much larger, so this may be a read error. The chain has TRBV2 and TRBJ2-3, with 7 bases matching TRBD1. Looked up from germline, CDR1 is SNHLY and CDR2 is FYNNEI. This CDR3 spans 16 amino acids. The V segment lost 6 bases and the J segment 5 bases; nucleotides outside the gene matches: 14. The CDR3 coding sequence is TGTGCCAGCAGCCATACAGGGGTGGGGTTGGAAGATACGCAGTATTTT. It translates to CASSHTGVGLEDTQYF.

The genes are TRBV4-1 and TRBJ1-2, with TRBD1 matching 8 bases. This CDR3 spans 15 amino acids. Trimming removed 3 bases from V and 5 bases from J; junction bases left unmatched: 8. From germline, CDR1 is MGHRA and CDR2 YSYEKL. CDR3 bases: TGCGCCAGCAGCCACCTGACAGGGGCGGGGTATGGCTACACCTTC. Its protein product is CASSHLTGAGYGYTF.

This clonotype appeared many times. V is TRBV6-2 or TRBV6-3 and J is TRBJ1-1, with TRBD1 matching 7 bases. Germline-derived CDR1 and CDR2 are MNHEY and SVGEGT. The CDR3 spans 16 residues. J lost 2 bases, V lost 2 bases, and 8 bases had no gene match. The CDR3 reads CASSYTPGQSNTEAFF. CDR3 DNA sequence: TGTGCCAGCAGTTACACACCGGGACAGAGCAACACTGAAGCTTTCTTT.

The genes are TRBV12-3 or TRBV12-4 and TRBJ2-7; D may match TRBD1 or TRBD2 (5 bases each). CDR3 length equals 11 residues. The germline V and J ends were trimmed by 10 bases and 4 bases, with 11 bases remaining between them. Here the CDR3 reads CATQRGYEQYF. As DNA, the CDR3 is TGTGCCACCCAGAGGGGTTACGAGCAGTACTTC.

The chain links TRBV20-1 to TRBJ2-5, with 10 bases identical to TRBD2. V shed 6 bases and J 5 bases; nucleotides not matched to a gene: 6. The CDR3 runs 13 residues. Germline-derived CDR1 and CDR2 are DFQATT and SNEGSKA (reference sequence). This CDR3 is CSAGAGGPETQYF. The CDR3 region has the DNA TGCAGTGCAGGAGCGGGGGGGCCGGAGACCCAGTACTTC.

The chain uses TRBV29-1 and TRBJ2-3; 10 bases fit TRBD1. Unmatched junction bases numbered 4, after V lost 6 bases and J lost 1 base. The CDR3 sequence is 14 residues long. In germline, CDR1 is SQVTM, CDR2 ANQGSEA. The CDR3 bases are TGCAGCGTGACCGGGACAGGGGGCACAGATACGCAGTATTTT. This codes for CSVTGTGGTDTQYF.

The chain joins TRBV19 to TRBJ1-5, with unresolved D. Looked up from germline, CDR1 is LNHDA and CDR2 is SQIVND (reference sequence). The CDR3 contains 14 residues. V dropped 7 bases and J dropped 6 bases, with 16 bases sitting between them. CDR3 loop: CASNYPWGRQPQHF. The CDR3 DNA follows: TGTGCCAGTAACTACCCGTGGGGTCGTCAGCCCCAGCATTTT. Full variable domain (remainder filled in from reference TRBV19 and TRBJ1-5): DGGITQSPKYLFRKEGQNVTLSCEQNLNHDAMYWYRQDPGQGLRLIYYSQIVNDFQKGDIAEGYSVSREKKESFPLTVTSAQKNPTAFYLCASNYPWGRQPQHFGDGTRLSIL.

The sample holds many counts of this clonotype. V and J are TRBV10-3 and TRBJ2-3, with TRBD2 identical over 7 bases. The junction had 4 bases not matched to a gene; V was cut back by 4 bases and J by 0 bases. The CDR3 extends over 15 amino acids. Looked up from germline, CDR1 is ENHRY and CDR2 is SYGVKD. CDR3 DNA sequence: TGTGCCATCAGTGGGCGGGAGAGCAGCACAGATACGCAGTATTTT. It yields the protein CAISGRESSTDTQYF.

This chain joins TRBV6-1 and TRBJ2-4; D possibly corresponds to TRBD1 (6 bases). The CDR3 is made up of 16 amino acids. Deletions cut 1 base from V and 3 bases from J, with 13 bases between. Looked up from germline, CDR1 is MNHNS and CDR2 is SASEGT. The CDR3 spells CASSEDGQSGKNIQYF. CDR3 nucleotides: TGTGCCAGCAGTGAAGACGGACAGTCGGGCAAAAACATTCAGTACTTC.

There are many counts of this clonotype. This chain joins TRBV3-1 and TRBJ2-3; D gene ambiguous. The CDR3 length is 13 residues. The V end lost 1 base, the J end lost 4 bases, and 6 bases lay between the germline ends. Germline V lookup: CDR1 LGHDT, CDR2 YNNKEL (reference sequence). CDR3 nucleotide sequence: TGTGCCAGCAGCCAAGGTGGGTCAGATACGCAGTATTTT. This encodes CASSQGGSDTQYF.

This clonotype was recorded many times. The gene calls are TRBV7-2 and TRBJ2-7; TRBD1 matches at 7 bases. V gave up 1 base and J gave up 3 bases; unmatched junction bases: 6. Per the germline V gene, CDR1 is SGHTA and CDR2 is FQGNSA. The CDR3 spans 15 residues. The CDR3 sequence: CASSLGSRQGYEQYF. The CDR3 DNA follows: TGTGCCAGCAGCTTAGGTAGTCGACAGGGCTACGAGCAGTACTTC.

In this sample, this clonotype turned up many times. This chain uses TRBV18 with TRBJ1-2, with TRBD1 matching 9 bases. The ends lost 3 bases at V and 2 bases at J; junction bases unmatched: 4. Germline loops: CDR1 KGHSH, CDR2 LQKENI. CDR3 length: 15 residues. The CDR3 sequence: CASSPETGGNYGYTF. The CDR3 DNA sequence: TGTGCCAGCTCACCCGAGACAGGGGGAAACTATGGCTACACCTTC.

This clonotype came up many times. CDR3 region: CASSLGEGQPQHF. DNA of the CDR3: TGTGCCAGCAGCTTAGGGGAGGGCCAGCCCCAGCATTTT. The rearrangement joins TRBV11-2 to TRBJ1-5, with D unresolved. This CDR3 has 13 residues. Germline V gene sequence: CDR1 SGHAT, CDR2 FQNNGV. The V gene lost 1 base and the J gene lost 7 bases, with 8 bases spanning the gap. The variable domain in full, with the rest retrieved from reference TRBV11-2 and TRBJ1-5, is EAGVAQSPRYKIIEKRQSVAFWCNPISGHATLYWYQQILGQGPKLLIQFQNNGVVDDSQLPKDRFSAERLKGVDSTLKIQPAKLEDSAVYLCASSLGEGQPQHFGDGTRLSIL.